One and the same sample provided the 26 T cell receptor beta chains below, sequenced in a study of T-cell reconstitution after alpha-beta-depleted transplantation in children. Preparation of the TCRbeta library used unique molecular identifiers. TCRdb passed the PCR reads through MiXCR, listing each CDR3 protein once. The sample shows about 180,000 distinct CDR3 sequences, 11% of them seen only once. This specimen was PBMCs, taken before TCRalphabeta/CD19-depleted stem cell transplant. Receptors were obtained from a boy between 2 and 10 years old with acute myeloid leukemia, due to receive a stem cell transplant.

This clonotype was counted a few times. This rearrangement joins TRBV11-2 to TRBJ2-5; 7 nucleotides align to TRBD2. J gave up 4 bases and V 5 bases, and 7 bases lay outside the gene matches. The CDR3 spans 14 residues. Per the germline V gene, CDR1 is SGHAT and CDR2 is FQNNGV. DNA for the CDR3: TGTGCCAGCAGCCGGCTTGGCGGGGGAGAGACCCAGTACTTC. This sequence encodes CASSRLGGGETQYF.

This clonotype was seen many times. The chain links TRBV28 to TRBJ2-3; 10 nucleotides agree with TRBD2. The germline V gene encodes CDR1 MDHEN and CDR2 SYDVKM. The CDR3 contains 14 residues. Losses at the gene ends were 6 bases for V and 6 bases for J; bases not matched to a gene: 6. The CDR3 DNA follows: TGTGCCAGCAGCCGCGGACTAGCGGTGGATACGCAGTATTTT. Translation: CASSRGLAVDTQYF.

The J gene is TRBJ1-1, the V gene TRBV12-3 or TRBV12-4; no definite D call. The germline V and J ends were trimmed by 3 bases and 8 bases, with 10 bases remaining between them. The CDR3 has 12 residues. The CDR3, as DNA: TGTGCCAGCAGTTTTTACGTTGCCGAAGCTTTCTTT. Protein: CASSFYVAEAFF.

In its sample, this clonotype was seen many times. J is TRBJ2-1 and V is TRBV20-1, with D possibly being TRBD2 (6 bases). Per the germline V gene, CDR1 is DFQATT and CDR2 is SNEGSKA (reference sequence). With 6 bases removed from V and 3 bases from J, the gap between germline ends came to 15 bases. The CDR3 is 14 amino acids. The CDR3 reads CSAAISRGYNEQFF. CDR3 sequence (DNA): TGCAGTGCCGCTATCTCGCGGGGCTACAATGAGCAGTTCTTC.

This clonotype was observed at least ten times. The J gene is TRBJ2-1, the V gene TRBV5-1, with 13 bases aligning to TRBD2. This CDR3 is built from 19 residues. Germline-derived CDR1 and CDR2 are SGHRS and YFSETQ. The V gene end was trimmed by 3 bases and the J gene end by 1 base; junction bases not matched to a gene: 10. CDR3 nucleotide sequence: TGCGCCAGCAGCTACCCCGGGACTAGCGGGACGTTTTCCTACAATGAGCAGTTCTTC. Its protein product is CASSYPGTSGTFSYNEQFF. Complete variable domain (other parts from reference TRBV5-1 and TRBJ2-1): KAGVTQTPRYLIKTRGQQVTLSCSPISGHRSVSWYQQTPGQGLQFLFEYFSETQRNKGNFPGRFSGRQFSNSRSEMNVSTLELGDSALYLCASSYPGTSGTFSYNEQFFGPGTRLTVL.

This clonotype was seen a handful of times. The J gene is TRBJ2-7, the V gene TRBV6-5, with D perhaps matching TRBD2 (5 bases). Trimming removed 2 bases at V and 3 bases at J, with 14 bases between. CDR3 length equals 15 residues. Germline-derived CDR1 and CDR2 are MNHEY and SVGAGI. The CDR3 region is CASSYVGSRVYEQYF. The CDR3 region has the DNA TGTGCCAGCAGTTACGTTGGTTCGCGGGTCTACGAGCAGTACTTC.

This clonotype was recorded at least ten times. The J gene is TRBJ2-5, the V gene TRBV7-9, with D unclear. Germline CDR1 reads SEHNR; CDR2 reads FQNEAQ (reference sequence). This CDR3 has 14 amino acids. The V gene lost 1 base and the J gene lost 4 bases, with 10 bases spanning the gap. The DNA of the CDR3 is TGTGCCAGCAGCTTAGTCCGCGTCGGAGAGACCCAGTACTTC. Protein sequence: CASSLVRVGETQYF. Full variable domain (remainder filled in from reference TRBV7-9 and TRBJ2-5): DTGVSQNPRHKITKRGQNVTFRCDPISEHNRLYWYRQTLGQGPEFLTYFQNEAQLEKSRLLSDRFSAERPKGSFSTLEIQRTEQGDSAMYLCASSLVRVGETQYFGPGTRLLVL.

This clonotype came up many times. The CDR3 sequence is CSAKTGRGYEQYF. CDR3 nucleotide sequence: TGCAGTGCTAAGACTGGACGGGGCTACGAGCAGTACTTC. This chain connects TRBV20-1 to TRBJ2-7, with a weak D call TRBD2 (5 bases). There are 13 residues in the CDR3. Germline V gene sequence: CDR1 DFQATT, CDR2 SNEGSKA (reference sequence). The V and J ends lost 4 bases and 3 bases respectively, with 13 bases between them.

This clonotype was seen ten or more times. The chain combines TRBV5-1 with TRBJ2-1, with 10 positions matching TRBD2. This CDR3 has 18 residues. Germline CDR1 reads SGHRS; CDR2 reads YFSETQ. The trim removed 0 bases at V and 4 bases at J, leaving 10 bases unmatched. Here the CDR3 DNA reads TGCGCCAGCAGCTTGGCGCTAGCGGGAGCTCCCCCATACAATGAGCAGTTCTTC. As protein: CASSLALAGAPPYNEQFF.

This clonotype was counted only a few times. This chain connects TRBV6-1 to TRBJ1-1; D remains ambiguous. This CDR3 has 14 residues. V was clipped by 5 bases and J by 0 bases, with 10 bases between them. Germline CDR1 and CDR2: MNHNS and SASEGT. For the CDR3, the DNA is TGTGCCAGCAGTCCTAGAGAAATGAACACTGAAGCTTTCTTT. Amino acids: CASSPREMNTEAFF.

This clonotype was recorded many times. The chain combines TRBV10-3 with TRBJ1-2, with a possible D match to TRBD1 (5 bases). Trimming took off 8 bases at V and 3 bases at J, with 13 bases between the two ends. Looked up from germline, CDR1 is ENHRY and CDR2 is SYGVKD. CDR3 length: 13 residues. CDR3 sequence reads: CAISDRQDYGYTF. In nucleotides, the CDR3 is TGTGCCATCTCAGACAGACAAGACTATGGCTACACCTTC.

This clonotype has a count of ten or more. The rearrangement joins TRBV2 to TRBJ2-1; D is ambiguous. The V end was cut by 2 bases, the J end by 5 bases, with 10 bases between. Germline V gene lookup returns CDR1 SNHLY and CDR2 FYNNEI. This CDR3 is 14 amino acids long. The CDR3 nucleotides read TGTGCCAGCAGTGAACGCGACTTGGACAATGAGCAGTTCTTC. Protein product: CASSERDLDNEQFF.

This clonotype was found many times. The V gene is TRBV5-1, the J gene TRBJ2-4; D tentatively fits TRBD1 or TRBD2 (6 bases each). Trimming removed 0 bases from V and 7 bases from J, with 14 bases in between. This CDR3 is 15 amino acids long. Germline values: CDR1 SGHRS, CDR2 YFSETQ. The CDR3 sequence: CASSLGGAGTNIQYF. Here the CDR3 DNA reads TGCGCCAGCAGCTTGGGGGGGGCGGGCACGAACATTCAGTACTTC.

This clonotype was counted ten times or more. This chain links TRBV29-1 with TRBJ1-1, with D possibly TRBD1 on 5 matching bases. V lost 7 bases to trimming and J lost 1 base, with 10 bases between them. The CDR3 consists of 12 residues. The germline CDR1 and CDR2 sequences are SQVTM and ANQGSEA. The chain's CDR3 is CSGARGNTEAFF. CDR3 nucleotides: TGCAGCGGTGCGAGGGGGAACACTGAAGCTTTCTTT.

This clonotype has at least ten counts. The chain has TRBV20-1 and TRBJ2-7, with TRBD2 matching 10 bases. Germline V lookup: CDR1 DFQATT, CDR2 SNEGSKA (reference sequence). The V segment lost 5 bases and the J segment 0 bases; nucleotides outside the gene matches: 7. The CDR3 spans 15 residues. CDR3 sequence reads: CSAAFTSGISYEQYF. CDR3 bases: TGCAGTGCTGCCTTCACTAGCGGGATCTCCTACGAGCAGTACTTC.

This clonotype was recorded many times. V and J are TRBV6-2 or TRBV6-3 and TRBJ2-7; D call uncertain. The germline CDR1 and CDR2 sequences are MNHEY and SVGEGT. The CDR3 runs to 16 residues. V lost 0 bases and J lost 0, with 12 bases in between. The DNA of the CDR3 is TGTGCCAGCAGTTACTCTCCGGCTGCCAGCTCCTACGAGCAGTACGTC. Translation: CASSYSPAASSYEQYV.

Ten or more counts support this clonotype. This chain links TRBV18 with TRBJ2-2; 8 bases agree with TRBD2. The ends lost 2 bases at V and 2 bases at J; junction bases unmatched: 1. CDR3 length: 15 amino acids. Germline V CDR1 and CDR2: KGHSH, LQKENI. The CDR3 bases are TGTGCCAGCTCACCAGGGACTAGTAACACCGGGGAGCTGTTTTTT. Its translation: CASSPGTSNTGELFF. Based on the CDR3 plus reference TRBV18 and TRBJ2-2, the full variable domain is NAGVMQNPRHLVRRRGQEARLRCSPMKGHSHVYWYRQLPEEGLKFMVYLQKENIIDESGMPKERFSAEFPKEGPSILRIQQVVRGDSAAYFCASSPGTSNTGELFFGEGSRLTVL.

About this clonotype itself: This could be a read error, since a much larger clone is one nucleotide away. The rearrangement uses TRBV5-1 and TRBJ2-5; the D gene could be TRBD1 or TRBD2 (5 bases each). The CDR3 loop spans 14 amino acids. The V end was cut by 10 bases, the J end by 4 bases, with 20 bases between. Per the germline V gene, CDR1 is SGHRS and CDR2 is YFSETQ. The CDR3: CARTGIGGRETQYF. CDR3 DNA: TGCGCCCGCACGGGCATTGGGGGAAGAGAGACCCAGTACTTC.

This clonotype has a count of ten or more. The chain joins TRBV4-1 to TRBJ2-7; no reliable D call. Deletions cut 4 bases from V and 3 bases from J, with 1 base between. This CDR3 is built from 10 residues. Germline V lookup: CDR1 MGHRA, CDR2 YSYEKL. The CDR3 loop is CASSRYEQYV. The CDR3 DNA reads as TGCGCCAGCAGCCGCTACGAGCAGTACGTC.

This clonotype has a count of ten or more. The chain recombines TRBV12-3 or TRBV12-4 with TRBJ2-7; weak D call: TRBD1 (5 bases). Between the trimmed V and J ends, which lost 1 base and 3 bases, there was a span of 7 bases. The CDR3 extends over 13 amino acids. The CDR3 nucleotides read TGTGCCAGCAGTTTAGACAGGATCTACGAGCAGTACGTC. Its translation is CASSLDRIYEQYV.

At least ten counts were recorded for this clonotype. The chain links TRBV12-3 or TRBV12-4 to TRBJ1-1; D perhaps matches TRBD1 (6 bases). CDR3 length: 14 residues. Between the trimmed V and J ends, which lost 6 bases and 1 base, there was a span of 12 bases. CDR3 sequence (DNA): TGTGCCAGCAGCCGGGACATCTCGAACACTGAAGCTTTCTTT. This sequence encodes CASSRDISNTEAFF.

The table lists this clonotype with many counts. This chain joins TRBV3-1 and TRBJ2-4; D remains ambiguous. V dropped 1 base and J dropped 2 bases, with 15 bases sitting between them. Per the germline V gene, CDR1 is LGHDT and CDR2 is YNNKEL (reference sequence). This CDR3 is 17 amino acids long. Here the CDR3 DNA reads TGTGCCAGCAGCCAAGTAGACAAAGGGTTCCCCAAAAACATTCAGTACTTC. Translating gives CASSQVDKGFPKNIQYF.

The sample holds a few counts of this clonotype. The chain recombines TRBV5-4 with TRBJ1-2; the match to TRBD1 covers 7 bases. CDR1 and CDR2 (germline): SGHNT, YYREEE (reference sequence). The CDR3 extends over 16 amino acids. Trimming took 6 bases from V and 8 from J; bases not matched to a gene: 19. CDR3 coding DNA: TGTGCCAGCACCGCGACGCCGGAGACAGGGATTCGGGGCTACACCTTC. Protein sequence: CASTATPETGIRGYTF.

This CDR3 reads CASSFRQGLRETQYF. In DNA, the CDR3 is TGTGCCAGCAGCTTTCGACAGGGGCTCAGGGAGACCCAGTACTTC. The chain couples TRBV7-6 to TRBJ2-5; 8 nucleotides match TRBD1. This CDR3 is built from 15 residues. V was clipped by 3 bases and J by 5 bases; unmatched bases: 8. Germline V gives CDR1 SGHVS, CDR2 FNYEAQ. The full variable domain, with the rest looked up from reference TRBV7-6 and TRBJ2-5, is GAGVSQSPRYKVTKRGQDVALRCDPISGHVSLYWYRQALGQGPEFLTYFNYEAQQDKSGLPNDRFSAERPEGSISTLTIQRTEQRDSAMYRCASSFRQGLRETQYFGPGTRLLVL.

The genes are TRBV6-5 and TRBJ2-3; 9 nucleotides agree with TRBD2. The CDR3 has 16 residues. The germline CDR1 and CDR2 sequences are MNHEY and SVGAGI. Trimming cost V 4 bases and J 2 bases; bases outside gene matches: 7. The CDR3 here is CASSFTGTSTTDTQYF. The CDR3 DNA sequence: TGTGCCAGCAGTTTCACCGGGACTAGCACCACAGATACGCAGTATTTT.

In its sample, this clonotype was seen many times. The rearrangement joins TRBV20-1 to TRBJ2-7; weak D call: TRBD1 (6 bases). This CDR3 spans 14 amino acids. Per germline, CDR1 DFQATT and CDR2 SNEGSKA (reference sequence). Trimming pared 7 bases from V and 0 bases from J, leaving 16 bases between. The CDR3 protein is CSGTGQGFSYEQYF. The DNA of the CDR3 is TGCAGTGGTACGGGACAAGGCTTCTCCTACGAGCAGTACTTC.